A single sample is the source of the 14 T cell receptor beta chains below, sequenced in a study of CD8+ T cells in alopecia areata. Sorting of pooled cutaneous lymph node cells used CD4, CD8alpha, NKG2D, NKG2ACE and other markers. Following extraction, RNA underwent reverse transcription to cDNA, which served as the sequencing template. Clones were read by immunoSEQ multiplex PCR, and TCRdb kept only the in-frame ones, dropping some. The sample contains around 290,000 clones, none of them singletons. Input material: CD4+ T cells sorted from a lymph node. Receptors originate from a C3H/HeJ mouse with alopecia areata. The MHC haplotype recorded for the strain is H2-k.

This clone was counted only a few times. Mouse germline and gene names are used. The sequence runs out 4 residues before the end of the CDR3; the remainder is reconstructed from the germline J gene. V usage is TRBV21 and J usage is TRBJ2-4; 10 bases agree with TRBD1. TRBV21 is flagged as an ORF with uncertain function. J was trimmed by 0 bases and V by 4 bases; bases with no gene match: 4. The length of the CDR3 is 16 residues. CDR3 sequence reads: CASSRQGAVSQNTLYF. The CDR3 DNA, read in part, is TGTGCTAGCAGTCGACAGGGGGCGGTTAGTCAAAAC.

This clone has more than one count but fewer than ten. The genes and germline here are from mouse. From the germline J gene comes the end of the CDR3, since the read stops 4 residues before it. The rearrangement joins TRBV5 to TRBJ2-1; the match to TRBD2 covers 8 bases. Germline V gene data show CDR1 as LGHNA and CDR2 as YNLKQL (reference sequence). Trimming removed 0 bases from V and 5 bases from J; junction bases left unmatched: 3. The CDR3 extends over 15 amino acids. The sequenced part of the CDR3 DNA is TGTGCCAGCAGCCAAGAAGCCTGGGGGGATGCT. Its translation is CASSQEAWGDA. The CDR3, in full, reads CASSQEAWGDAEQFF.

This clone was seen at least ten times. Gene names and germline match the mouse. The read ends 4 residues early relative to the CDR3; the germline J gene fills the gap. The chain uses TRBV29 and TRBJ2-3, with D maybe TRBD1 (6 bases). Trimming removed 2 bases at V and 0 bases at J, with 9 bases between. Germline V gene lookup returns CDR1 MSHET and CDR2 SYDVDS. The CDR3 is 15 residues long. The CDR3 bases that were read are TGTGCTAGCAGTTTAGGGACATCTAGTGCAGAA. It is translated as CASSLGTSSAE. The complete CDR3 protein is CASSLGTSSAETLYF.

Comment on this clone: Germline and genes: mouse. The missing CDR3 end, 4 residues past where the read stops, is filled in from the germline J gene. This sample also contains other DNA sequences that code for the same CDR3. V gene TRBV13-1 combines with J gene TRBJ2-7, with 7 bases lining up with TRBD2. The CDR3 is 14 amino acids. Germline assignment: CDR1 NSHNY and CDR2 SYGAGN. Incomplete CDR3 DNA: TGTGCCAGCAGTGATGCTGGGGGTCCTTAT. This sequence encodes CASSDAGGPY. The complete CDR3 reads CASSDAGGPYEQYF.

On this clone itself: Gene names and germline refer to mouse. From the germline J gene comes the end of the CDR3, since the read stops 4 residues before it. This rearrangement joins TRBV13-2 to TRBJ1-2, with 8 bases identical to TRBD1. The CDR3 covers 15 residues. Germline trimming cut 5 bases from V and 0 bases from J; bases unmatched to any gene: 6. Germline V gene data show CDR1 as NNHNN and CDR2 as SYGAGS (reference sequence). The covered CDR3 bases are TGTGCCAGCGGCCCTGGGACAGGAGCAAACTCC. This gives the protein CASGPGTGANS. The whole CDR3 sequence is CASGPGTGANSDYTF.

This clone was seen only a few times. The gene names given are mouse names. The read terminates 3 residues before the CDR3 end, so the remaining end is supplied by the germline J gene. Other DNA sequences in this specimen translate into the identical CDR3. The rearrangement joins TRBV5 to TRBJ1-6; D gene ambiguous. TRBJ1-6 is designated an ORF whose function remains uncertain. Trimming took off 3 bases at V and 0 bases at J, with 3 bases between the two ends. In germline, CDR1 is LGHNA, CDR2 YNLKQL (reference sequence). This CDR3 spans 14 amino acids. The CDR3 protein is CASSQGSYNSPLYF. The part of the CDR3 DNA that was read is TGTGCCAGCAGCCAGGGTTCCTATAATTCGCCC.

Only a few counts were recorded for this clone. A much larger clone differs by one base, so this may be a read error. The genes are named according to mouse. The CDR3 goes on 4 residues after the read ends, and that part is filled in from the germline J gene. Other DNA sequences in the same sample also yield this CDR3. The V and J genes are TRBV31 and TRBJ1-2; the D is unclear. Germline CDR1 GKSSPN, CDR2 SITVG. This CDR3 comprises 13 residues. Trimming took off 1 base at V and 0 bases at J, with 6 bases between the two ends. The DNA read from the CDR3 is TGTGCCTGGAGTCAGGGCGCAAACTCC. Protein: CAWSQGANS. The full CDR3 protein reads CAWSQGANSDYTF.

Notes on this clone: The germline and genes are mouse ones. The read comes to an end 4 residues before the CDR3 does, leaving the germline J gene to fill in the end. The rearrangement joins TRBV13-3 to TRBJ2-3; 12 bases line up with TRBD2. The CDR3 consists of 15 residues. V dropped 5 bases and J dropped 4; count of bases not matched to a gene: 5. Germline CDR1 is NNHDY and CDR2 is SYVADS. The CDR3 sequence is CASRDWGGASETLYF. The DNA read from the CDR3 is TGTGCCAGCAGAGACTGGGGGGGCGCGTCAGAA.

As regards this clone: The gene symbols are mouse symbols. The read finishes 4 residues shy of the CDR3 end, and the germline J gene is used to complete it. The rearrangement joins TRBV5 to TRBJ2-5, with TRBD1 matching 7 bases. Germline V gives CDR1 LGHNA, CDR2 YNLKQL (reference sequence). The CDR3 spans 15 residues. V lost 3 bases to trimming and J lost 0 bases; unmatched junction nucleotides: 3. The chain's CDR3 is CASSHPTGNQDTQYF. Incomplete CDR3 DNA: TGTGCCAGCAGCCACCCGACAGGGAACCAAGAC.

Only a few counts were recorded for this clone. Any gene name here is a mouse gene name. The DNA ends 4 residues before the CDR3 does, and the rest of the CDR3 is filled in from the germline J gene. The J gene is TRBJ1-1, the V gene TRBV1; 9 bases map to TRBD1. Germline assignment: CDR1 NSQYPW and CDR2 LRSPGD (reference sequence). With 3 bases clipped from V and 3 bases from J, the junction kept 5 bases outside the gene matches. The CDR3 sequence is 15 residues long. The CDR3 reads CTCSAHRGPDTEVFF. Incomplete CDR3 DNA: TGCACCTGCAGTGCCCACAGGGGGCCGGACACA.

Turning to this clone: Each gene name is a mouse one. The read gets to within 4 residues of the CDR3 end, and the germline J gene fills in the rest. The chain is built from TRBV19 and TRBJ1-1; D perhaps matches TRBD1 (5 bases). This CDR3 has 14 amino acids. The V end was cut by 5 bases, the J end by 1 base, with 12 bases between. Germline V gives CDR1 FNHDT, CDR2 SITEND (reference sequence). CDR3 bases read: TGTGCCAGCAGCCCTATCACAGGGAACACA. It codes for CASSPITGNT. In full, the CDR3 is CASSPITGNTEVFF.

Many counts were recorded for this clone. Gene names denote mouse genes. The read finishes 4 residues shy of the CDR3 end, and the germline J gene is used to complete it. The chain carries TRBV17 and TRBJ1-1; D gene ambiguous. The ends were cut back, 4 bases at V and 0 bases at J, with 3 bases in the middle. Germline CDR1 reads MNHDT; CDR2 reads YYDKIL. CDR3 length: 12 residues. Here the CDR3 reads CASSIANTEVFF. Partial CDR3 DNA: TGTGCTAGCAGTATTGCAAACACA.

This clone was seen more than once but under ten times. The germline and genes are mouse ones. Coverage ceases 4 residues before the CDR3 finishes, and the germline J gene fills in the end. This chain links TRBV13-3 with TRBJ2-1; 11 bases align to TRBD2. The CDR3 totals 17 residues. The germline gives CDR1 NNHDY, CDR2 SYVADS. With V trimmed by 5 bases and J by 0 bases, 7 bases remained unmatched. Incomplete CDR3 DNA: TGTGCCAGCAGCTCCGGGACTGGGGGTTATAACTATGCT. Translated, it gives CASSSGTGGYNYA. The whole CDR3 reads CASSSGTGGYNYAEQFF.

This clone was seen more than once but under ten times. These gene names are mouse names. The missing CDR3 end, 3 residues past where the read stops, is filled in from the germline J gene. This sequence joins TRBV19 and TRBJ1-6; D perhaps matches TRBD1 (6 bases). TRBJ1-6 is an ORF, and what it does is uncertain. The CDR3 runs 14 residues. V lost 5 bases and J lost 6, with 12 bases in between. Germline V CDR1 and CDR2: FNHDT, SITEND (reference sequence). Incomplete CDR3 DNA: TGTGCCAGCAGCCCTCAGGGGACTAATTCGCCC. Protein sequence: CASSPQGTNSP. The CDR3 as a whole reads CASSPQGTNSPLYF.